The present entry profiles one T cell receptor (beta chain) with its context. The antigen it binds to is not known. Base quality data are lacking; no much larger clone is found one base away. The CDR3 regions of human TCRbeta chains were analyzed by immunosequencing. The paper's processing steps were these. TCRs in the repertoires were compared against a reference library of SARS-CoV-2-specific TCRs that had been generated with the MIRA antigen-specificity platform. Breadth was defined as the fraction of unique TCRs that were SARS-CoV-2-associated, and depth was defined as the fraction of total T cells that were SARS-CoV-2-associated. Using the MIRA data, every spike-specific TCR was mapped to the spike region that the TCR reacted to and assigned to either a CD4 or a CD8 class. Log10-transformed breadth and depth values were compared by one-way ANOVA with Sidak's multiple comparisons tests. TCRdb obtained this table from immuneACCESS and retained in-frame rearrangements with V and J assigned. These tables miss some clones; where compared with another copy, unresolved V genes account for less than half of the shortfall, and the remainder is unexplained. V, J and clone size were drawn from that table, and D and trimming were deduced from the DNA. The sample has tens of thousands of clones on record, around four fifths of them singletons. The ten biggest clones cover 5% to 6% of the sample.

The sample comes from a study of T cell responses to AZD1222 COVID-19 vaccine (TCRdb year 2021). Turning to the overall study: Because spike-specific TCR depth and breadth did not differ between the two schedules, AZD1222 recipients who got a second dose at roughly 4 weeks were pooled with those who got a second dose at roughly 12 weeks. Trial participants were enrolled by age into subgroups of 18-55, 56-69 and 70-plus years, and around 150, 28 and 57 TCR-sequenced participants, respectively, were included in these subgroups. A total of 230 to 250 trial participants underwent TCR sequencing, of whom some 210 received two doses of AZD1222 and about 26 received two doses of the MenACWY control vaccine. The full study reports these points: The whole spike protein was spanned by vaccine-associated CD4 TCRs, and dominant responses were seen in regions 160-218 and 743-854. After two AZD1222 doses, both the breadth and the depth of spike-specific TCRs were significantly higher than at day 0 and than in MenACWY recipients. The 56-69-year group was small, and its depth increase did not reach significance, likely because of low power. Reportedly, almost half of the unique spike-specific TCRs recognized epitopes lying outside the regions that are mutated in the B.1.351 and B.1.1.7 variants. Participants were mostly white British, with more females than males. The authors suggested clonal diversity may have been underestimated. Conclusions about previously exposed vaccinees are limited, since just five to seven AZD1222 recipients were seropositive for SARS-CoV-2 at baseline. Because no day 14 peak-response samples were available, repertoires were characterized only after the peak T cell response.

Cut back by 0 bases and 6 bases, the V and J ends lie 14 bases apart. CDR1 and CDR2 are read off the germline V gene as SGHRS and YFSETQ. Including cysteine and phenylalanine, the CDR3 has 15 amino acids. Just CDR3 DNA is preserved here, 45 bases in frame from base 1. The time point tag for this specimen amounts to: baseline before first vaccination. Vaccinee samples were obtained from the UK trials COV001 and COV002, which included a single-blind randomized controlled phase 2/3 trial of AZD1222 (ChAdOx1 nCoV-19) in healthy adults. For TCRbeta chain sequencing, PBMC samples were collected from trial participants at day 0 and at day 28 after the second dose.

The chain is made from TRBV5-1 and TRBJ2-3; the D region possibly corresponds to TRBD2 (6 bases align). The origin of this receptor is an adult in good health. The input for sequencing was peripheral blood, taken on day 0 of AZD1222 vaccination. The CDR3 loop reads CASSLVGGTTDTQYF. The DNA reads as follows: TGCGCCAGCAGCTTGGTGGGGGGTACCACGGATACGCAGTATTTT.